These 14 T cell receptor beta chains share one sample of origin, sequenced in a study of blood T cell repertoires in COVID-19. Here immunoSEQ multiplex PCR was the method, and the copy in TCRdb shows in-frame clones only, minus some. The sample has about 100,000 clones; 79% are singletons. The sample taken for sequencing was peripheral blood. The origin of the receptors is a woman aged 80 or older with active or convalescent COVID-19.

On this clone: Germline is not matched at one junction end, which may reflect a read error. The chain combines TRBV5-1 with TRBJ1-2; D is unresolved. CDR1 is SGHRS, CDR2 YFSETQ, per germline. CDR3 length: 16 amino acids. CDR3 DNA: TGTGCCAGCAGCTCTGGTCGGGTTATGCTGAACTATGGCTACACCTTC. Protein product: CASSSGRVMLNYGYTF.

This clone was picked up a small number of times. The chain recombines TRBV7-2 with TRBJ2-3, with 9 bases identical to TRBD2. With 6 bases clipped from V and 7 bases from J, the junction kept 11 bases outside the gene matches. The CDR3 loop spans 15 amino acids. In germline, CDR1 is SGHTA, CDR2 FQGNSA. The CDR3 nucleotides read TGTGCCAGCAGACGTAATAGCGGGAGTGGGAATACGCAGTATTTT. This sequence encodes CASRRNSGSGNTQYF.

The chain employs TRBV10-3 and TRBJ1-5; 9 nucleotides match TRBD1. This CDR3 region has 16 residues. Germline loops: CDR1 ENHRY, CDR2 SYGVKD. Losses at the gene ends were 5 bases for V and 7 bases for J; bases not matched to a gene: 12. Written as DNA, the CDR3 is TGTGCCATCAGTAACCAGGGACAGGGTGCGGGGCAGCCCCAGCATTTT. It yields the protein CAISNQGQGAGQPQHF.

The chain recombines TRBV5-1 with TRBJ2-3; TRBD2 aligns across 7 bases. The J segment lost 0 bases and the V segment lost 0 bases, leaving 1 base of the junction unmatched. CDR1 SGHRS and CDR2 YFSETQ come from the germline V gene. The length of the CDR3 is 15 residues. The CDR3 sequence is CASSLAGRSTDTQYF. The CDR3 DNA reads as TGCGCCAGCAGCTTGGCCGGGAGGAGCACAGATACGCAGTATTTT.

The chain links TRBV4-2 to TRBJ2-1, with D unresolved. The V gene lost 0 bases and the J gene lost 4 bases, with 7 bases spanning the gap. The CDR3 has 14 residues. Germline assignment: CDR1 LGHNA and CDR2 YNFKEQ. In nucleotides, the CDR3 is TGTGCCAGCAGCCAAGATTTGCAGTACAATGAGCAGTTCTTC. Its translation is CASSQDLQYNEQFF.

This clone showed up just a few times. The V and J genes are TRBV9 and TRBJ2-2, with D perhaps matching TRBD1 (7 bases). Germline V gives CDR1 SGDLS, CDR2 YYNGEE. The ends were cut back, 3 bases at V and 4 bases at J, with 10 bases in the middle. The CDR3 runs to 14 residues. DNA of the CDR3: TGTGCCAGCAGCGCAGGGGGGAGCACCGGGGAGCTGTTTTTT. Amino acids: CASSAGGSTGELFF.

The chain joins TRBV7-2 to TRBJ2-3, with D tentatively TRBD1 (6 bases). The germline CDR1 and CDR2 sequences are SGHTA and FQGNSA. The CDR3 is made up of 14 amino acids. Trimming shortened V by 1 base and J by 1 base, and 6 bases separated the two germline ends. CDR3 coding DNA: TGTGCCAGCAGCTTAGGACAGGGCACAGATACGCAGTATTTT. It specifies CASSLGQGTDTQYF.

This chain joins TRBV10-3 and TRBJ2-1; 11 positions agree with TRBD1. This CDR3 has 14 residues. V was pared by 6 bases and J by 10 bases, with 8 bases of the junction left unmatched. Per germline, CDR1 ENHRY and CDR2 SYGVKD. For the CDR3, the DNA is TGTGCCATCAGCCCGGGACAGGGGGTATCCGAGCAGTTCTTC. It yields the protein CAISPGQGVSEQFF.

The DNA for the CDR3 is TGTGCCAGCAGCAAAATCCCAGGCCGGGAGGCTTTAGATCGTATCACCGGGGAGCTGTTTTTT. Protein: CASSKIPGREALDRITGELFF. V gene TRBV21-1 combines with J gene TRBJ2-2; TRBD2, as called in the table, went unchecked against the DNA. TRBV21-1 is noted as a pseudogene. The CDR3 is made up of 21 amino acids.

This chain uses TRBV7-2 with TRBJ1-4; D gene unclear. This CDR3 is built from 13 residues. The V end was cut by 3 bases, the J end by 8 bases, with 10 bases between. The V gene's germline CDR1 is SGHTA and CDR2 FQGNSA. This CDR3 is CASSFRGPEKLFF. The CDR3 DNA sequence: TGTGCCAGCAGCTTTAGAGGTCCCGAAAAACTGTTTTTT.

This clone came up a few times. A read error may produce the germline difference seen at one junction end. The chain links TRBV5-1 to TRBJ2-3; 11 bases fit TRBD2. The CDR3 extends over 17 amino acids. The germline V gene encodes CDR1 SGHRS and CDR2 YFSETQ. CDR3: CASRLGTSGTATDTQYF. CDR3 bases: TGTGCCAGCAGACTCGGGACTAGCGGAACCGCCACAGATACGCAGTATTTT.

This sequence joins TRBV7-6 and TRBJ2-1; 13 bases are shared with TRBD2. V shed 5 bases, J shed 9 bases, and the junction held 7 bases outside the gene matches. CDR1 and CDR2 (germline): SGHVS, FNYEAQ. This CDR3 comprises 15 residues. The CDR3 region has the DNA TGTGCCAGCAGCGGACTAGCGGGAGTCGGAAGTGAGCAGTTCTTC. The encoded protein is CASSGLAGVGSEQFF.

This clone occurred a few times. V usage is TRBV7-3 and J usage is TRBJ2-1; 10 bases line up with TRBD2. The ends lost 0 bases at V and 7 bases at J; junction bases unmatched: 6. Germline V lookup: CDR1 SGHTA, CDR2 FQGTGA. This CDR3 contains 16 residues. CDR3 nucleotides: TGTGCCAGCAGCTTAACTCCTAGCGGGAGTAGGAATGAGCAGTTCTTC. Its protein product is CASSLTPSGSRNEQFF. The full variable domain, rest sourced from reference TRBV7-3 and TRBJ2-1, is GAGVSQTPSNKVTEKGKYVELRCDPISGHTALYWYRQSLGQGPEFLIYFQGTGAADDSGLPNDRFFAVRPEGSVSTLKIQRTERGDSAVYLCASSLTPSGSRNEQFFGPGTRLTVL.

J is TRBJ2-5 and V is TRBV7-8; perhaps TRBD2 as D (5 bases). The CDR3 runs 13 residues. Germline V gene data show CDR1 as SGHVS and CDR2 as FQNEAQ. Trimming shortened V by 10 bases and J by 2 bases, and 14 bases separated the two germline ends. DNA for the CDR3: TGTGCCACCGGGTCCGGAGGTCAAGAGACCCAGTACTTC. As protein: CATGSGGQETQYF.